These T cell receptor beta chains were read from a single sample in a study of blood T cell repertoires in COVID-19. Method: immunoSEQ multiplex PCR; TCRdb's copy keeps in-frame clones and lacks some. The repertoire holds some 200,000 clones, with about 89% as singletons. Material: peripheral blood. All receptors derive from a man between 65 and 85 years old with acute or convalescent COVID-19. Both conserved end residues are part of each CDR3. The D gene is left open where the match is weak. Size tells how often a clone was seen (once, few, many) or the class of an expanded clone, and some rows leave it out.

d_call j_call v_call clone_size cdr3_nt cdr3_aa
TRBD1 TRBJ2-3 TRBV9 - TGTGCCAGCAGCGTATCCCCAGGGGGCCCAGATACGCAGTATTTT CASSVSPGGPDTQYF
- TRBJ2-1 TRBV5-6 - TGTGCCAGCAGCTTGGCCGTTAACCGGGAGTACAATGAGCAGTTCTTC CASSLAVNREYNEQFF
- TRBJ2-7 TRBV6-5 - TGTGCCAGCAGTTACGGGCTAGCAACCACCTACGAGCAGTACTTC CASSYGLATTYEQYF
- TRBJ2-2 TRBV5-6 few TGTGCCAGCTGGCCTTTGGCCGGGGAGCTGTTTTTT CASWPLAGELFF
- TRBJ1-2 TRBV7-2 - TGTGCCAGCAGTTATTACAGGGTTCGAGGCTACACCTTC CASSYYRVRGYTF
- TRBJ2-1 TRBV20-1 - TGCAGTGCGCCCTCCGGGGATGAGCAGTTCTTC CSAPSGDEQFF
- TRBJ2-1 TRBV7-2 - TGTGCCAGCAGCTTAACAATTGCGGCGATGGATTACAATGAGCAGTTCTTC CASSLTIAAMDYNEQFF
- TRBJ2-7 TRBV29-1 - TGCAGCGTTGAAGTGGACACCCCCTACGAGCAGTACTTC CSVEVDTPYEQYF
TRBD2 TRBJ2-1 TRBV28 few TGTGCCAGCAGGACTACCGGGACTAGCGGTCGCAATGAGCAGTTCTTC CASRTTGTSGRNEQFF
- TRBJ1-1 TRBV11-2 - TGTGCCAGCAGCTTAGTTTCCAGGGACACTGAAGCTTTCTTT CASSLVSRDTEAFF
- TRBJ1-2 TRBV12-3/TRBV12-4 - TGTGCCAGCAGCCGCACAGGGTTAAATGGCTACACCTTC CASSRTGLNGYTF
- TRBJ1-6 TRBV28 - TGTGCCAGCAGTTCCGATTTTACAGGGAATTCACCCCTCCACTTT CASSSDFTGNSPLHF
- TRBJ2-3 TRBV5-6 - TGTGCCAGCAGCTTGCATGGGGCGCAGGGAACAGATACGCAGTATTTT CASSLHGAQGTDTQYF
- TRBJ2-2 TRBV27 - TGTGCCAGCAGTGGGGTTAACGGGGAGGCAACCGGGGAGCTGTTTTTT CASSGVNGEATGELFF
TRBD1 TRBJ1-2 TRBV4-3 once TGCGCCAGCAGCCTCCGGGACAGGGAATATGGTGGCTACACCTTC CASSLRDREYGGYTF
TRBD1 TRBJ1-1 TRBV5-1 - TGCGCCAGCAGCCCCCACAGGGGGAACACTGAAGCTTTCTTT CASSPHRGNTEAFF
TRBD1 TRBJ2-5 TRBV7-3 - TGTGCCAGCAGCTTATGGGGACGTAGACAGGGAGCGCACCAAGAGACCCAGTACTTC CASSLWGRRQGAHQETQYF
- TRBJ2-1 TRBV5-1 few TGCGCCAGCAGCGCCACCGGGACTTACAATGAGCAGTTCTTC CASSATGTYNEQFF
- TRBJ2-1 TRBV5-1 - TGCGCCAGCAGCTTGAGCCTAAACAATGAGCAGTTCTTC CASSLSLNNEQFF
TRBD1 TRBJ2-1 TRBV24-1 - TGTGCCACCAGTGATCCCCGACAGGGTGGGGACAATGAGCAGTTCTTC CATSDPRQGGDNEQFF
TRBD1 TRBJ1-4 TRBV30 - TGTGCCTGGAGTGCCCTCCCAGGACAGGGGAGAAAGAATGAAAAACTGTTTTTT CAWSALPGQGRKNEKLFF
- TRBJ1-5 TRBV9 - TGTGCCAGCAGCGGGGGGACCAGGGGAGCGCGGCCCCAGCATTTT CASSGGTRGARPQHF